Listed below are T cell receptor beta chains from one sample, sequenced in a study of T cell responses to AZD1222 COVID-19 vaccine. Data came from immunoSEQ multiplex PCR; TCRdb stores just in-frame clones and leaves some out. Among about 84,000 clones listed, 70% to 90% were seen once. The sample in question was peripheral blood, obtained on day 0 of AZD1222 vaccination. Receptors originate from an adult in good health. Both conserved end residues are part of each CDR3. Each record gives: V gene, J gene, CDR3 length, clone size, D gene, CDR3 protein, CDR3 DNA. The D gene is left open where the match is weak. Rows give clone size only sometimes, using once, few, many, or a class for an expanded clone.

v_call: TRBV18; j_call: TRBJ1-2; cdr3_length: 13; clone_size: NA; d_call: NA; cdr3_aa: CASSPARDYGYTF; cdr3_nt: TGTGCCAGCTCACCGGCCAGGGACTATGGCTACACCTTC
v_call: TRBV3-1/TRBV3-2; j_call: TRBJ1-3; cdr3_length: 15; clone_size: NA; d_call: NA; cdr3_aa: CASSQEGGSGNTIYF; cdr3_nt: TGTGCCAGCAGCCAAGAAGGGGGCTCTGGAAACACCATATATTTT
v_call: TRBV29-1; j_call: TRBJ2-7; cdr3_length: 14; clone_size: NA; d_call: NA; cdr3_aa: CSVEQQGRFYEQYF; cdr3_nt: TGCAGCGTTGAACAACAGGGACGGTTCTACGAGCAGTACTTC
v_call: TRBV5-1; j_call: TRBJ2-5; cdr3_length: 14; clone_size: NA; d_call: TRBD1; cdr3_aa: CASRLGQVQETQYF; cdr3_nt: TGCGCCAGCAGATTGGGACAGGTCCAAGAGACCCAGTACTTC
v_call: TRBV5-1; j_call: TRBJ1-1; cdr3_length: 15; clone_size: NA; d_call: TRBD1; cdr3_aa: CASSKGQGLNTEAFF; cdr3_nt: TGCGCCAGCAGCAAAGGACAGGGGTTGAACACTGAAGCTTTCTTT
v_call: TRBV7-2; j_call: TRBJ1-1; cdr3_length: 13; clone_size: few; d_call: NA; cdr3_aa: CASSQEPNTEAFF; cdr3_nt: TGTGCCAGCAGCCAGGAACCGAACACTGAAGCTTTCTTT
v_call: TRBV15; j_call: TRBJ2-2; cdr3_length: 13; clone_size: NA; d_call: NA; cdr3_aa: CATSRTNTGELFF; cdr3_nt: TGTGCCACCAGCAGGACTAACACCGGGGAGCTGTTTTTT
v_call: TRBV12-5; j_call: TRBJ2-1; cdr3_length: 16; clone_size: NA; d_call: TRBD2; cdr3_aa: CASGPAGTSGISEQFF; cdr3_nt: TGTGCTAGTGGTCCCGCCGGGACTAGCGGGATAAGTGAGCAGTTCTTC
v_call: TRBV27; j_call: TRBJ2-5; cdr3_length: 14; clone_size: NA; d_call: NA; cdr3_aa: CASSSAGWGETQYF; cdr3_nt: TGTGCCAGCAGTTCGGCAGGGTGGGGAGAGACCCAGTACTTC
v_call: TRBV5-1; j_call: TRBJ1-6; cdr3_length: 15; clone_size: NA; d_call: TRBD1; cdr3_aa: CASSSSTGGDSPLHF; cdr3_nt: TGCGCCAGCAGCTCATCGACAGGGGGCGATTCACCCCTCCACTTT
v_call: TRBV9; j_call: TRBJ1-2; cdr3_length: 12; clone_size: NA; d_call: NA; cdr3_aa: CASRDTGYGYTF; cdr3_nt: TGTGCCAGCAGAGACACAGGCTATGGCTACACCTTC
v_call: TRBV3-1/TRBV3-2; j_call: TRBJ2-1; cdr3_length: 15; clone_size: NA; d_call: TRBD1; cdr3_aa: CASSLAQTGYNEQFF; cdr3_nt: TGTGCCAGCAGCCTCGCCCAGACAGGGTACAATGAGCAGTTCTTC
v_call: TRBV6-2/TRBV6-3; j_call: TRBJ2-2; cdr3_length: 21; clone_size: NA; d_call: TRBD2; cdr3_aa: CASSYPRPHPGTSVHTGELFF; cdr3_nt: TGTGCCAGCAGTTACCCGCGCCCTCATCCCGGGACTAGCGTACACACCGGGGAGCTGTTTTTT
v_call: TRBV7-3; j_call: TRBJ1-2; cdr3_length: 16; clone_size: NA; d_call: NA; cdr3_aa: CASSFSRPGEMGGYTF; cdr3_nt: TGTGCCAGCAGCTTCTCCCGTCCAGGGGAAATGGGTGGCTACACCTTC
v_call: TRBV27; j_call: TRBJ1-5; cdr3_length: 13; clone_size: NA; d_call: NA; cdr3_aa: CASSFNRDQPQHF; cdr3_nt: TGTGCCAGCAGTTTCAACAGGGACCAGCCCCAGCATTTT
v_call: TRBV29-1; j_call: TRBJ2-3; cdr3_length: 12; clone_size: NA; d_call: NA; cdr3_aa: CSVAPPADTQYF; cdr3_nt: TGCAGCGTTGCCCCTCCGGCGGATACGCAGTATTTT
v_call: TRBV6-2/TRBV6-3; j_call: TRBJ1-1; cdr3_length: 13; clone_size: NA; d_call: NA; cdr3_aa: CASSYYENTEAFF; cdr3_nt: TGTGCCAGCAGTTACTACGAAAACACTGAAGCTTTCTTT
v_call: TRBV15; j_call: TRBJ2-2; cdr3_length: 17; clone_size: NA; d_call: NA; cdr3_aa: CATSRDRGGSNTGELFF; cdr3_nt: TGTGCCACCAGCAGAGATAGAGGAGGGTCGAACACCGGGGAGCTGTTTTTT
v_call: TRBV4-1; j_call: TRBJ1-2; cdr3_length: 15; clone_size: NA; d_call: NA; cdr3_aa: CASSQAGAVDYGYTF; cdr3_nt: TGCGCCAGCAGCCAAGCGGGCGCGGTCGACTATGGCTACACCTTC
v_call: TRBV12-3/TRBV12-4; j_call: TRBJ1-6; cdr3_length: 11; clone_size: once; d_call: NA; cdr3_aa: CASSLNSPLHF; cdr3_nt: TGTGCCAGCAGTCTAAATTCACCCCTCCACTTT
v_call: TRBV7-9; j_call: TRBJ2-1; cdr3_length: 15; clone_size: NA; d_call: NA; cdr3_aa: CASSSTSDSYNEQFF; cdr3_nt: TGTGCCAGCAGCTCGACGTCTGACTCCTACAATGAGCAGTTCTTC
v_call: TRBV30; j_call: TRBJ1-1; cdr3_length: 14; clone_size: NA; d_call: NA; cdr3_aa: CAWSVVGAWAEAFF; cdr3_nt: TGTGCCTGGAGTGTGGTGGGGGCTTGGGCTGAAGCTTTCTTT
v_call: TRBV6-6; j_call: TRBJ1-5; cdr3_length: 13; clone_size: NA; d_call: NA; cdr3_aa: CASSSQGLRPQHF; cdr3_nt: TGTGCCAGCAGTTCTCAGGGTTTACGGCCCCAGCATTTT
v_call: TRBV29-1; j_call: TRBJ1-3; cdr3_length: 14; clone_size: NA; d_call: NA; cdr3_aa: CSVVGQNSGNTIYF; cdr3_nt: TGCAGCGTTGTTGGGCAAAACTCTGGAAACACCATATATTTT
v_call: TRBV14; j_call: TRBJ2-1; cdr3_length: 13; clone_size: NA; d_call: TRBD2; cdr3_aa: CASSQWEGQEQFF; cdr3_nt: TGTGCCAGCAGCCAATGGGAGGGGCAAGAGCAGTTCTTC
v_call: TRBV5-1; j_call: TRBJ1-4; cdr3_length: 15; clone_size: NA; d_call: TRBD1; cdr3_aa: CASSPGDRDEEKLFF; cdr3_nt: TGCGCCAGCAGCCCGGGGGACAGGGATGAAGAAAAACTGTTTTTT
v_call: TRBV5-1; j_call: TRBJ1-6; cdr3_length: 15; clone_size: NA; d_call: NA; cdr3_aa: CASSLAQGNGSPLHF; cdr3_nt: TGCGCCAGCAGCTTGGCTCAGGGGAACGGTTCACCCCTCCACTTT
v_call: TRBV5-1; j_call: TRBJ1-4; cdr3_length: 14; clone_size: NA; d_call: NA; cdr3_aa: CASSTIGGGRKLFF; cdr3_nt: TGCGCCAGCAGCACGATTGGGGGTGGACGAAAACTGTTTTTT
v_call: TRBV28; j_call: TRBJ1-5; cdr3_length: 16; clone_size: NA; d_call: NA; cdr3_aa: CASSRPADRWHQPQHF; cdr3_nt: TGTGCCAGCAGTCGCCCGGCGGACAGATGGCATCAGCCCCAGCATTTT
v_call: TRBV6-2/TRBV6-3; j_call: TRBJ2-1; cdr3_length: 14; clone_size: NA; d_call: NA; cdr3_aa: CASSPWDFADEQFF; cdr3_nt: TGTGCCAGCAGTCCATGGGACTTCGCGGATGAGCAGTTCTTC
v_call: TRBV7-9; j_call: TRBJ1-2; cdr3_length: 13; clone_size: once; d_call: TRBD1; cdr3_aa: CASNRGTGDGYTF; cdr3_nt: TGTGCCAGCAACAGGGGGACAGGGGATGGCTACACCTTC